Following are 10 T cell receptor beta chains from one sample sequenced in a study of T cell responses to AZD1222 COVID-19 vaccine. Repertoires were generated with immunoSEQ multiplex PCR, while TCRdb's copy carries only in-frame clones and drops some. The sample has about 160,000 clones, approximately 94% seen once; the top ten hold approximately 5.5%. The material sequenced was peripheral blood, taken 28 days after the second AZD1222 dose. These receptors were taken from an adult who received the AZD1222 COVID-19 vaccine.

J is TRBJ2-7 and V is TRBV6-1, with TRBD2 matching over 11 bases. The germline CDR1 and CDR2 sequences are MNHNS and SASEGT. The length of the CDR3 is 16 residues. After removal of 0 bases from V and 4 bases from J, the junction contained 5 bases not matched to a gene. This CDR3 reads CASSEATGLAEYEQYF. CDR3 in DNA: TGTGCCAGCAGTGAAGCAACGGGACTAGCGGAATACGAGCAGTACTTC.

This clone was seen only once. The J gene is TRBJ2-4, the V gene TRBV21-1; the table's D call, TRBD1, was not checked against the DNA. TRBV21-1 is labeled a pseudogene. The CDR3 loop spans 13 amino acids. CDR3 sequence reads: CASRTGVENIQYF. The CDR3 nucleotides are TGTGCCAGCCGCACAGGGGTGGAAAACATTCAGTACTTC.

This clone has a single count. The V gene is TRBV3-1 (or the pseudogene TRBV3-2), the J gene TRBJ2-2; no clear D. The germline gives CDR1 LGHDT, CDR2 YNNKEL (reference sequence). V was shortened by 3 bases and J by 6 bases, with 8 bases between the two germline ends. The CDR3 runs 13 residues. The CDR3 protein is CASSQMVAGELFF. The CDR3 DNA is TGTGCCAGCAGCCAGATGGTCGCCGGGGAGCTGTTTTTT.

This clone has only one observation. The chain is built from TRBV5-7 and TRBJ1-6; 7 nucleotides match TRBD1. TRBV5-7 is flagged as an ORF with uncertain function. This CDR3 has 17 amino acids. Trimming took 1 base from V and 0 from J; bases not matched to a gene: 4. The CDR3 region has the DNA TGTGCCAGCAGCTTGAGGGGGCTAGGCTCCTATAATTCACCCCTCCACTTT. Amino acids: CASSLRGLGSYNSPLHF.

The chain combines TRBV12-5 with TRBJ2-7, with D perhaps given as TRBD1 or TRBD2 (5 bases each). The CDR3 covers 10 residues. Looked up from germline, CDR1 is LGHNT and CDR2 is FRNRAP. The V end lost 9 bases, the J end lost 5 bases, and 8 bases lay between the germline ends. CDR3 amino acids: CASRGHEQYF. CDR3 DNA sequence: TGTGCTAGCCGGGGCCACGAGCAGTACTTC.

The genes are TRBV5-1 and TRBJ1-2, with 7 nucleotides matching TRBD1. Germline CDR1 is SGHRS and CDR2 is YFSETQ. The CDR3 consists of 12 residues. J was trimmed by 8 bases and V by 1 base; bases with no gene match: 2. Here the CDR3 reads CASSLLGGGYTF. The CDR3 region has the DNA TGCGCCAGCAGCTTGCTAGGGGGCGGCTACACCTTC.

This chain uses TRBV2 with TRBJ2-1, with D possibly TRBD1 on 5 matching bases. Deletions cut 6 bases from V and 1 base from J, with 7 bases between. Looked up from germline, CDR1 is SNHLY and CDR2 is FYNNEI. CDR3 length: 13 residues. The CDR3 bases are TGTGCCAGCAGCAGGGATTCCTACAATGAGCAGTTCTTC. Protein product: CASSRDSYNEQFF.

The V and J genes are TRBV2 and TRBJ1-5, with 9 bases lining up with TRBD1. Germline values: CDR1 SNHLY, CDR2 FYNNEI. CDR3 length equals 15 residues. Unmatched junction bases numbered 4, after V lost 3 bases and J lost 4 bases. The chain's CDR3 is CASSDPGQGNQPQHF. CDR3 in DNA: TGTGCCAGCAGTGACCCCGGACAGGGGAATCAGCCCCAGCATTTT.

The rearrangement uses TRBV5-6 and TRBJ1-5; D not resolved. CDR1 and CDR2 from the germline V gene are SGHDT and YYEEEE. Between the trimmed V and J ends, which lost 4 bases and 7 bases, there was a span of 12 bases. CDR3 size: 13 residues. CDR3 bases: TGTGCCAGCAGCCTCGGCTACTCCCAGCCCCAGCATTTT. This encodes CASSLGYSQPQHF.

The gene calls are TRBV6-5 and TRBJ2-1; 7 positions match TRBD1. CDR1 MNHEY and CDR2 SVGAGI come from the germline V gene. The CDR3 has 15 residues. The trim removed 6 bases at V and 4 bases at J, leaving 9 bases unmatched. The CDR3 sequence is CASRLTGTAYNEQFF. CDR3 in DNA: TGTGCCAGCAGACTAACCGGGACAGCATACAATGAGCAGTTCTTC.